This TCR beta chain originates from a study of cytomegalovirus exposure and HLA in healthy donors. Findings of the study overall: It was reportedly the case that the classifier diagnosed cytomegalovirus status with high specificity and sensitivity. Using a false discovery rate of 0.05, a later analysis showed that 15,000 to 20,000 TCR beta sequences were associated with HLA alleles. Data from an earlier analysis indicated that most TCR beta V segments were productive either about 87% or about 30% of the time.

Details on this clone: Its target is unknown.

The PCR used 60 Vbeta and 13 Jbeta primers. The data were produced by immunoSEQ multiplex PCR, yet TCRdb's version contains in-frame clones alone and is incomplete. The sample lists some 150,000 clones, about 78% seen once, with over 1.1% in the top ten. Germline V lookup: CDR1 SGHTA, CDR2 FQGNSA. The V and J ends lost 0 bases and 3 bases respectively, with 2 bases between them. The CDR3 covers 12 residues. The origin of this receptor is a male donor in good health and CMV-seronegative. The chain joins TRBV7-2 to TRBJ1-2; no firm D call. The sequenced sample was PBMCs. The CDR3 DNA is TGTGCCAGCAGCTTAGCCGACTATGGCTACACCTTC. Translating gives CASSLADYGYTF.